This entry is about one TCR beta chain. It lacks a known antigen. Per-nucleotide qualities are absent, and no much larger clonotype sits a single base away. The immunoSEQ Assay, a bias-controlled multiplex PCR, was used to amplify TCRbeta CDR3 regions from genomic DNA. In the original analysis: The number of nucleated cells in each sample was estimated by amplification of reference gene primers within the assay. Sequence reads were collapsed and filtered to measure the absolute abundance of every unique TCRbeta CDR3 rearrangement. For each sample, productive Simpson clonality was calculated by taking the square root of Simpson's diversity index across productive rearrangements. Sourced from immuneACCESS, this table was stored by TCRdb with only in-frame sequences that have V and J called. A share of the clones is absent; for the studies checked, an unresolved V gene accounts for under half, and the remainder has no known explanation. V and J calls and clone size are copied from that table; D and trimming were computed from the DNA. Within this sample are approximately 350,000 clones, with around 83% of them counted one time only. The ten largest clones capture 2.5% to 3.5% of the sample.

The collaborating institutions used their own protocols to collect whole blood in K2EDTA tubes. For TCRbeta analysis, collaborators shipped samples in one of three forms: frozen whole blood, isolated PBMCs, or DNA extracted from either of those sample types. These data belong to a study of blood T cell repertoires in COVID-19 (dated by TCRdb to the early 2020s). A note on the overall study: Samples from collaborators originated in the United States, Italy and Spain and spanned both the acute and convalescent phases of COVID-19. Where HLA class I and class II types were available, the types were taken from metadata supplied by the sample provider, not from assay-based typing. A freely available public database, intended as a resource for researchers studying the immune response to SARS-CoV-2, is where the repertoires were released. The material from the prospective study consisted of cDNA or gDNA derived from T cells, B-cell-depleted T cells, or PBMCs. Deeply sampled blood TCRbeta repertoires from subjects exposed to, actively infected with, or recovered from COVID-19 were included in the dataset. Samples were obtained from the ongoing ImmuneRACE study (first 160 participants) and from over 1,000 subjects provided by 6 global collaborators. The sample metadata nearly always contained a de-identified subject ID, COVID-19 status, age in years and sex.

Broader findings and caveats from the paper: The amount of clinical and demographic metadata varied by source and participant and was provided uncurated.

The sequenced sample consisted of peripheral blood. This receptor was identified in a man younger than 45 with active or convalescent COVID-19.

CDR3 reads: CASSIDQLRGNQPQHF. The nucleotide sequence reads TGTGCCAGTAGTATAGATCAACTACGGGGCAATCAGCCCCAGCATTTT. The rearrangement combines TRBV19 with TRBJ1-5, with the D gene not clear enough to name. The V and J ends are trimmed by 0 bases and 2 bases, leaving 11 bases between them. Reading from cysteine to phenylalanine, the CDR3 counts 16 amino acids. Only the CDR3 DNA is retained, 48 bases long and in frame from the first base. From the germline V gene (reference sequence), CDR1 is LNHDA and CDR2 is SQIVND.